The 24 T cell receptor beta chains below were found in one sample sequenced in a study of T cell responses to AZD1222 COVID-19 vaccine. Clones were sequenced by immunoSEQ multiplex PCR, and TCRdb holds only the in-frame ones, with some missing. The sample yields about 100,000 clones, 85% to 90% seen once. The sample was peripheral blood, taken on day 0 of AZD1222 vaccination. The receptors come from an adult in good health.

The chain has TRBV14 and TRBJ1-2; tentatively, D is TRBD1 (5 bases). Germline V gene sequence: CDR1 SGHDN, CDR2 FVKESK. This CDR3 has 19 residues. Deletions cut 0 bases from V and 0 bases from J, with 20 bases between. CDR3 region: CASSQESVGTALSNYGYTF. The CDR3 nucleotides are TGTGCCAGCAGCCAAGAGTCAGTCGGGACGGCGCTTTCTAACTATGGCTACACCTTC. Based on the CDR3 plus reference TRBV14 and TRBJ1-2, the full variable domain is EAGVTQFPSHSVIEKGQTVTLRCDPISGHDNLYWYRRVMGKEIKFLLHFVKESKQDESGMPNNRFLAERTGGTYSTLKVQPAELEDSGVYFCASSQESVGTALSNYGYTFGSGTRLTVV.

This clone was counted between two and nine times. The CDR3 here is CASAVIGANVLTF. DNA for the CDR3: TGTGCCAGCGCGGTAATAGGGGCCAACGTCCTGACTTTC. The rearrangement joins TRBV3-1 (or the pseudogene TRBV3-2) to TRBJ2-6; D call uncertain. Trimming stripped 8 bases from V and 4 bases from J, with 9 bases between. Per the germline V gene, CDR1 is LGHDT and CDR2 is YNNKEL (reference sequence). This CDR3 spans 13 amino acids.

The chain is built from TRBV7-2 and TRBJ1-4; no reliable D call. CDR1 and CDR2 (germline): SGHTA, FQGNSA. V dropped 2 bases and J dropped 8 bases, with 18 bases sitting between them. The CDR3 has 16 residues. Written as DNA, the CDR3 is TGTGCCAGCAGCTTACGGCCGGTAGGAGGGCTCGAAAAACTGTTTTTT. Translating gives CASSLRPVGGLEKLFF. Together with reference TRBV7-2 and TRBJ1-4, the CDR3 gives the full variable domain: GAGVSQSPSNKVTEKGKDVELRCDPISGHTALYWYRQSLGQGLEFLIYFQGNSAPDKSGLPSDRFSAERTGGSVSTLTIQRTQQEDSAVYLCASSLRPVGGLEKLFFGSGTQLSVL.

The chain uses TRBV29-1 and TRBJ2-1, with 8 bases fitting TRBD2. CDR1 is SQVTM, CDR2 ANQGSEA, per germline. Trimming took 5 bases from V and 0 from J; bases not matched to a gene: 3. This CDR3 comprises 14 residues. The CDR3 region is CSVPSGFSYNEQFF. The CDR3 nucleotides are TGCAGCGTTCCTAGCGGGTTCTCCTACAATGAGCAGTTCTTC.

The chain couples TRBV5-4 to TRBJ2-7; D perhaps matches TRBD2 (6 bases). Germline lookup yields CDR1 SGHNT and CDR2 YYREEE (reference sequence). This CDR3 contains 15 residues. V dropped 4 bases and J dropped 2 bases, with 16 bases sitting between them. Here the CDR3 reads CASSPSTGLTYEQYF. The CDR3 DNA reads TGTGCCAGCAGCCCCTCAACGGGACTTACCTACGAGCAGTACTTC.

This rearrangement joins TRBV4-3 to TRBJ2-1, with 9 positions matching TRBD1. The CDR3 sequence is 16 residues long. The junction had 8 bases not matched to a gene; V was cut back by 0 bases and J by 8 bases. Germline CDR1 and CDR2: LGHNA and YSLEER. CDR3 loop: CASSQDPGQGGHEQFF. In nucleotides, the CDR3 is TGCGCCAGCAGCCAAGATCCGGGACAGGGTGGTCATGAGCAGTTCTTC.

V gene TRBV7-6 combines with J gene TRBJ2-3; TRBD1 agrees at 8 bases. Germline CDR1 reads SGHVS; CDR2 reads FNYEAQ. V was clipped by 1 base and J by 6 bases; unmatched bases: 6. The CDR3 consists of 15 residues. The DNA of the CDR3 is TGTGCCAGCAGCTTAGGACAGGGGCGTTCGGATACGCAGTATTTT. This translates into CASSLGQGRSDTQYF.

The V and J genes are TRBV30 and TRBJ1-5; D is unresolved. CDR1 and CDR2 from the germline V gene are GTSNPN and SVGIG (reference sequence). This CDR3 spans 14 amino acids. The V end lost 0 bases, the J end lost 5 bases, and 11 bases lay between the germline ends. Here the CDR3 reads CAWSVLSKDQPQHF. The CDR3 nucleotides read TGTGCCTGGAGTGTACTCTCAAAGGATCAGCCCCAGCATTTT.

This chain joins TRBV7-3 and TRBJ2-3; 14 nucleotides line up with TRBD2. With 3 bases clipped from V and 1 base from J, the junction kept 3 bases outside the gene matches. Germline loops: CDR1 SGHTA, CDR2 FQGTGA. This CDR3 has 17 amino acids. CDR3 amino acids: CASSLTSGRVGTDTQYF. The CDR3 DNA follows: TGTGCCAGCAGCTTGACTAGCGGGAGGGTGGGCACAGATACGCAGTATTTT.

Here the CDR3 reads CASSTPGPGGYETQYF. The CDR3 bases are TGTGCCAGCAGCACCCCGGGGCCAGGGGGCTACGAGACCCAGTACTTC. This chain links TRBV9 with TRBJ2-5; the match to TRBD1 covers 8 bases. The CDR3 has 16 residues. After removal of 4 bases from V and 5 bases from J, the junction contained 13 bases not matched to a gene. Looked up from germline, CDR1 is SGDLS and CDR2 is YYNGEE. Full variable domain (remainder filled in from reference TRBV9 and TRBJ2-5): DSGVTQTPKHLITATGQRVTLRCSPRSGDLSVYWYQQSLDQGLQFLIQYYNGEERAKGNILERFSAQQFPDLHSELNLSSLELGDSALYFCASSTPGPGGYETQYFGPGTRLLVL.

V and J are TRBV6-5 and TRBJ2-1, with D possibly matching TRBD2 (6 bases). V was shortened by 3 bases and J by 9 bases, with 15 bases between the two germline ends. Germline V lookup: CDR1 MNHEY, CDR2 SVGAGI. The CDR3 runs to 14 residues. CDR3 DNA: TGTGCCAGCAGTTATTACAGCGGGTTCGGTGAGCAGTTCTTC. As protein: CASSYYSGFGEQFF.

The V call is TRBV6-4, the J call TRBJ2-3; 9 bases fit TRBD2. V lost 0 bases to trimming and J lost 6 bases; unmatched junction nucleotides: 7. The germline V gene encodes CDR1 MRHNA and CDR2 SNTAGT. CDR3 length: 16 residues. CDR3 in amino acids: CASSDSWTSEVDTQYF. In DNA, the CDR3 is TGTGCCAGCAGTGACTCGTGGACTAGCGAGGTTGATACGCAGTATTTT.

The chain joins TRBV2 to TRBJ1-1; a possible D gene is TRBD1 (5 bases). V lost 2 bases, J lost 4 bases, and 11 bases lay in between. Germline V gene data show CDR1 as SNHLY and CDR2 as FYNNEI. The CDR3 loop spans 14 amino acids. CDR3 sequence reads: CASSELQGGTEAFF. The CDR3 region has the DNA TGTGCCAGCAGTGAACTGCAGGGCGGCACTGAAGCTTTCTTT.

The V call is TRBV28, the J call TRBJ1-2; 10 bases agree with TRBD1. The CDR3 loop spans 15 amino acids. Germline V lookup: CDR1 MDHEN, CDR2 SYDVKM. Trimming at V came to 2 bases and at J to 7 bases, leaving 7 bases not matched to a gene. In DNA form, the CDR3 reads TGTGCCAGCAGTTTAAGAGGACAGGGGGTAGGTGGCTACACCTTC. This sequence encodes CASSLRGQGVGGYTF.

The chain uses TRBV19 and TRBJ2-2; TRBD1 is a possible D gene (6 bases). The CDR3 has 14 residues. Trimming shortened V by 7 bases and J by 6 bases, and 15 bases separated the two germline ends. CDR1 LNHDA and CDR2 SQIVND come from the germline V gene (reference sequence). CDR3 sequence reads: CASNGRGFAGELFF. The CDR3 DNA sequence: TGTGCCAGTAACGGCAGGGGATTCGCCGGGGAGCTGTTTTTT.

The V call is TRBV27, the J call TRBJ2-2; TRBD2 matches at 10 bases. Germline V CDR1 and CDR2: MNHEY, SMNVEV (reference sequence). With 7 bases clipped from V and 1 base from J, the junction kept 3 bases outside the gene matches. This CDR3 spans 15 amino acids. CDR3 in amino acids: CASKRTSGNTGELFF. The CDR3 DNA sequence: TGTGCCAGCAAGAGGACTAGCGGGAACACCGGGGAGCTGTTTTTT.

The V call is TRBV30, the J call TRBJ1-6, with D possibly matching TRBD1 (5 bases). This CDR3 has 14 amino acids. The V gene's germline CDR1 is GTSNPN and CDR2 SVGIG (reference sequence). Trimming took 0 bases from V and 7 from J, leaving 10 bases between them. CDR3 DNA: TGTGCCTGGAGTGTACAGGCTGCCAATTCACCCCTCCACTTT. This sequence encodes CAWSVQAANSPLHF.

The chain joins TRBV19 to TRBJ1-2, with D maybe TRBD1 (5 bases). Germline CDR1 LNHDA, CDR2 SQIVND (reference sequence). V was clipped by 8 bases and J by 3 bases, with 13 bases between them. The CDR3 runs to 13 residues. The CDR3 nucleotides read TGTGCCAGTTCTAGGGGAAACCACTATGGCTACACCTTC. Its protein is CASSRGNHYGYTF.

This clone was recorded once. This chain uses TRBV3-1 (or the pseudogene TRBV3-2) with TRBJ2-5; possibly TRBD2 for D (5 bases). Germline assignment: CDR1 LGHDT and CDR2 YNNKEL (reference sequence). V lost 0 bases, J lost 7 bases, and 21 bases lay in between. The CDR3 covers 17 residues. The CDR3 loop reads CASSQDTGTSWSGTQYF. The CDR3 DNA sequence: TGTGCCAGCAGCCAAGACACCGGAACTAGTTGGTCAGGGACCCAGTACTTC.

The chain recombines TRBV5-1 with TRBJ1-3; D unresolved. CDR3 length equals 17 residues. The germline CDR1 and CDR2 sequences are SGHRS and YFSETQ. The ends were cut back, 0 bases at V and 0 bases at J, with 13 bases in the middle. In nucleotides, the CDR3 is TGCGCCAGCAGCTTGGAAGGTTCCGAAAACTCTGGAAACACCATATATTTT. Translation: CASSLEGSENSGNTIYF.

This clone was picked up a small number of times. This sequence joins TRBV20-1 and TRBJ1-4; 7 bases align to TRBD1. Germline CDR1 reads DFQATT; CDR2 reads SNEGSKA (reference sequence). V shed 3 bases, J shed 5 bases, and the junction held 12 bases outside the gene matches. This CDR3 spans 16 amino acids. The CDR3 DNA follows: TGCAGTGCTAGTGCCCGAGGGGGGACAGAAAATGAAAAACTGTTTTTT. Residues: CSASARGGTENEKLFF.

The rearrangement joins TRBV12-3 or TRBV12-4 to TRBJ1-1; a possible D gene is TRBD1 (5 bases). Trimming cost V 6 bases and J 5 bases, with 13 bases left between them. This CDR3 has 13 amino acids. CDR3 loop: CASRQEAGTEAFF. In DNA form, the CDR3 reads TGTGCCAGCAGACAGGAAGCAGGGACTGAAGCTTTCTTT.

CDR3 DNA sequence: TGTGCCAGCAGCCTCGACACTAACAACTACGAGCAGTACTTC. As protein: CASSLDTNNYEQYF. The chain links TRBV3-1 (or the pseudogene TRBV3-2) to TRBJ2-7, with no clear D. Trimming took 4 bases from V and 3 from J, leaving 13 bases between them. This CDR3 spans 14 amino acids. Germline CDR1 is LGHDT and CDR2 is YNNKEL (reference sequence).

V gene TRBV29-1 combines with J gene TRBJ2-2; TRBD1 matches at 10 bases. In germline, CDR1 is SQVTM, CDR2 ANQGSEA. The J segment lost 5 bases and the V segment lost 7 bases, leaving 4 bases of the junction unmatched. The CDR3 has 13 residues. The CDR3 sequence is CSADRGFTGELFF. The CDR3 DNA reads as TGCAGCGCGGACAGGGGGTTTACCGGGGAGCTGTTTTTT.